Listed here is a single TCR beta chain. V was trimmed by 3 bases and J by 6 bases, leaving 15 bases between them. The CDR3 is 14 residues long. Germline loops: CDR1 DFQATT, CDR2 SNEGSKA (reference sequence). The record originates from a study of blood T cell repertoires in COVID-19. The wider study: The samples span acute and convalescent COVID-19 from the United States, Italy and Spain. The analysed material was cDNA or gDNA that came from T cells, B-cell-depleted T cells, or PBMCs.

Recovered Cohort 3 donors showed two negative PCRs, clearance, or symptom resolution. Sequenced by immunoSEQ multiplex PCR; TCRdb stores in-frame clones only, minus some. Seen here are roughly 290,000 clones, approximately 83% observed once, and the top ten hold roughly 4%. The TCR sequence derives from a young woman who had recovered from COVID-19. This chain links TRBV20-1 with TRBJ2-4, with D perhaps matching TRBD1 (7 bases). The sample taken for sequencing was PBMCs or T cells enriched from blood (not recorded which). The CDR3 here is CSASPTGTRNIQYF. The CDR3, as DNA: TGCAGTGCTAGTCCGACAGGGACTCGAAACATTCAGTACTTC.